These T cell receptor beta chains were read from a single sample in a study of blood T cell repertoires in COVID-19. The table came from immunoSEQ multiplex PCR; TCRdb's copy has only in-frame clones and leaves some out. Of a few hundred thousand clones listed, about 90% are singletons. Sequencing was carried out using peripheral blood. All receptors come from a man at least 80 years old with acute or convalescent COVID-19. The CDR3 runs from the conserved cysteine through the conserved F or W. The order of the fields is CDR3 DNA, CDR3 protein, J gene, clone size, D gene, V gene. D genes are given only for firm matches. Clone size, where shown, is once, few, many, or a class for clones that have expanded.

TGTGCCAGCAGCAAAAGGACAGGGAGAGATCAGCCCCAGCATTTT CASSKRTGRDQPQHF TRBJ1-5 . TRBD1 TRBV7-2
TGTGCCAGCAAGCGGGGGGAGGCTCAGCCCCAGCATTTT CASKRGEAQPQHF TRBJ1-5 few . TRBV6-5
TGTGCCAGCAGCTCAACTCTCCGTCAGGGTTCCGAGCAGTACTTC CASSSTLRQGSEQYF TRBJ2-7 . . TRBV11-2
TGTGCCAGCAGTGTCCTAGCGGGGGACACCGGGGAGCTGTTTTTT CASSVLAGDTGELFF TRBJ2-2 few TRBD2 TRBV2
TGTGCCAGCAGTCGGGTTTGGGCTAATGAAAAACTGTTTTTT CASSRVWANEKLFF TRBJ1-4 once . TRBV28
TGTGCCAGCAGCTTCGGCGGGGGCACAGATACGCAGTATTTT CASSFGGGTDTQYF TRBJ2-3 . . TRBV5-6
TGCGCCAGCAGCCAAACAGGGAGGGACACTGAAGCTTTCTTT CASSQTGRDTEAFF TRBJ1-1 . . TRBV5-1
TGCGCCAGCAGCTTGGGAGGGGGACGAGGGAACACTGAAGCTTTCTTT CASSLGGGRGNTEAFF TRBJ1-1 . . TRBV5-1
TGCGCCAGCAGCTTGATTGCGGGGACTGGGGCCAACGTCCTGACTTTC CASSLIAGTGANVLTF TRBJ2-6 . . TRBV5-1
TGTGCCAGCAGCTTGGCCGGGTCCTACGAGCAGTACTTC CASSLAGSYEQYF TRBJ2-7 . . TRBV5-6
TGTGCCAGCAGTGTTGGGTTGGACAGGGGGCACGGCTACACCTTC CASSVGLDRGHGYTF TRBJ1-2 . TRBD1 TRBV2
TGTGCCAGCAGCCTTAACCCTAGCGGCGCCTACAATGAGCAGTTCTTC CASSLNPSGAYNEQFF TRBJ2-1 . TRBD2 TRBV5-4
TGTGCCAGCAGCTTAGAGGCCCTGCGCGGGACCCAGTACTTC CASSLEALRGTQYF TRBJ2-5 . . TRBV7-2
TGTGCCAGCAGCTGGGGTGACCTCGGGGATGAGCAGTTCTTC CASSWGDLGDEQFF TRBJ2-1 . . TRBV5-4
TGCGCCAGCAGCTTGCGGGCAGGGGGCGTCGAGCAGTACTTC CASSLRAGGVEQYF TRBJ2-7 . TRBD1 TRBV5-1
TGCGCCAGCAGCCTAGCGGGACCCGTGGCGATTCGTGGCTACACCTTC CASSLAGPVAIRGYTF TRBJ1-2 . . TRBV4-3
TGTGCCAGCAGTGGGTGGGGACAGGGAGGAAATCAGCCCCAGCATTTT CASSGWGQGGNQPQHF TRBJ1-5 . TRBD1 TRBV27
TGTGCCAGCACCCACACACGATACCCTAGCGGGGCAAACTACGAGCAGTACTTC CASTHTRYPSGANYEQYF TRBJ2-7 . TRBD2 TRBV5-8
TGTGCCAGCTCTTTCACGAGCTCCTATAATTCACCCCTCCACTTT CASSFTSSYNSPLHF TRBJ1-6 . . TRBV6-5
TGTGCCATCAGTGAACACGGGGGGGCGTATGGCTACACCTTC CAISEHGGAYGYTF TRBJ1-2 . . TRBV10-3
TGTGCCAGCAGCCCCCTAGCGGGAACCTACAATGAGCAGTTCTTC CASSPLAGTYNEQFF TRBJ2-1 . TRBD2 TRBV9
TGTGCCAGCAGCGTGAGTGAGGGGGCAGTAGGTGGAAACACCATATATTTT CASSVSEGAVGGNTIYF TRBJ1-3 . TRBD1 TRBV9
TGTGCCAGCAGCCTCGGGACAGGGAGTTCACCCCTCCACTTT CASSLGTGSSPLHF TRBJ1-6 . TRBD1 TRBV13
TGTGCCAGCAGTCCCCGACAGGGGGCGGTATATGGCTACACCTTC CASSPRQGAVYGYTF TRBJ1-2 . TRBD1 TRBV27
TGTGCCAGCAGTTACTCTCGGGACTACCCGCAAGAGACCCAGTACTTC CASSYSRDYPQETQYF TRBJ2-5 . TRBD2 TRBV6-2/TRBV6-3
TGTGCCACCAGTGATTTGGCTAGCGGGAAATCCCACAATGAGCAGTTCTTC CATSDLASGKSHNEQFF TRBJ2-1 . TRBD2 TRBV24-1
TGTGCCAGTAGTATTTGGCTAGCGGGAGGGTCCGAGCAGTACTTC CASSIWLAGGSEQYF TRBJ2-7 . TRBD2 TRBV19
TGTGCCAGCAGCCAAGCTGAGTGGGAAAAACTGTTTTTT CASSQAEWEKLFF TRBJ1-4 . . TRBV4-2
TGTGCCAGCAGTTTCAGGGGGACTAATTCACCCCTCCACTTT CASSFRGTNSPLHF TRBJ1-6 . TRBD1 TRBV27
TGTGCCAGCAGCGTAGCCCCTAGCGGGGCGGGGGAGACCCAGTACTTC CASSVAPSGAGETQYF TRBJ2-5 once TRBD2 TRBV9
TGTGCCAGCAGCTTCGGGATCACCAGCCCCAATGAGCAGTTCTTC CASSFGITSPNEQFF TRBJ2-1 . . TRBV7-2
TGCAGCGTTGAGGACAGGGGCGGCTATGGCTACACCTTC CSVEDRGGYGYTF TRBJ1-2 . TRBD1 TRBV29-1
TGCGCCAGCAGCCAAGCACTAGCGGGAGGGCAAAAAGAGACCCAGTACTTC CASSQALAGGQKETQYF TRBJ2-5 . TRBD2 TRBV4-3
TGCGCCAGCAGCCAACAGACAGGGTGGGACACTGAAGCTTTCTTT CASSQQTGWDTEAFF TRBJ1-1 . TRBD1 TRBV4-3
TGTGCCAGCAGCTACAGGACAAGCTCTCCCTACGAGCAGTACTTC CASSYRTSSPYEQYF TRBJ2-7 . . TRBV5-5
TGTGCCAGCAGTTATCGCGGGGACGAAGAAAAACTGTTTTTT CASSYRGDEEKLFF TRBJ1-4 . . TRBV6-5
TGTGCCAGCAGCTTTATAGCGGGAGTCAAGCAGTACTTC CASSFIAGVKQYF TRBJ2-7 . TRBD2 TRBV28
TGTGCCACCAGGCAGGGTTCCCGGAGAGCTTTCTTT CATRQGSRRAFF TRBJ1-1 . . TRBV24-1
TGTGCCAGCAGCCTTAGTGGTAATTCACCCCTCCACTTT CASSLSGNSPLHF TRBJ1-6 . . TRBV9
TGTGCCAGCAGCTTCCTAGCGGGAGGCAAAGAGACCCAGTACTTC CASSFLAGGKETQYF TRBJ2-5 . TRBD2 TRBV11-2
TGTGCCAGCAGCTTGACACAGGGGGCGGGGGAGACCCAGTACTTC CASSLTQGAGETQYF TRBJ2-5 . TRBD1 TRBV7-2
TGTGCCACCAGTGATACCGGGACAGGGAGCCACGAGCAGTACTTC CATSDTGTGSHEQYF TRBJ2-7 . TRBD1 TRBV24-1
TGTGCCAGCAGCAACCAAGCGGGAGGGCCCTACAATGAGCAGTTCTTC CASSNQAGGPYNEQFF TRBJ2-1 . TRBD2 TRBV7-3
TGTGCGACCGGACTAGCGGGGAACACAGATACGCAGTATTTT CATGLAGNTDTQYF TRBJ2-3 . TRBD2 TRBV25-1
TGTGCCACCAGCGGGGGACTTCGCACAGATACGCAGTATTTT CATSGGLRTDTQYF TRBJ2-3 . . TRBV24-1
TGTGCCAGCAGCTTATCGGGACTAGCGCTAAACGATGAGCAGTTCTTC CASSLSGLALNDEQFF TRBJ2-1 . TRBD2 TRBV7-3
TGCGCCAGCAGCCTCAGGTGGAGGGATGACACTGAAGCTTTCTTT CASSLRWRDDTEAFF TRBJ1-1 . . TRBV4-1
TGTGCCAGCACTCCCACCCGGACAGGGGGCTCCGAGCAGTACTTC CASTPTRTGGSEQYF TRBJ2-7 . TRBD1 TRBV2
TGTGCCAGCAGTTTTACATATGGCTACACCTTC CASSFTYGYTF TRBJ1-2 . . TRBV12-3/TRBV12-4
TGTGCCAGCAGCGCCGGGACAGCTAATGCCTACGAGCAGTACTTC CASSAGTANAYEQYF TRBJ2-7 . TRBD1 TRBV7-3
TGTGCCAGCAGCCAAGAGTCGGTCGAGCAGTACTTC CASSQESVEQYF TRBJ2-7 . . TRBV3-1/TRBV3-2
TGTGCCAGCAGCCAATCGGGGGGGAGGATAGAGACCCAGTACTTC CASSQSGGRIETQYF TRBJ2-5 . TRBD2 TRBV3-1/TRBV3-2
TGCGCCAGCAGCTTCAGGGGGCGAAACACTGAAGCTTTCTTT CASSFRGRNTEAFF TRBJ1-1 . TRBD1 TRBV5-1
TGTGCCACCGTCGATGTGACAGGGGGTAGAAATACGCAGTATTTT CATVDVTGGRNTQYF TRBJ2-3 . TRBD1 TRBV28
TGTGCCACCAGTGCTAAGTTAACCTCCTACGAGCAGTACTTC CATSAKLTSYEQYF TRBJ2-7 . . TRBV24-1
TGTGCCAGCAGGGCGGATAGCAATCAGCCCCAGCATTTT CASRADSNQPQHF TRBJ1-5 . . TRBV7-9
TGTGCCAGCAGCTTAGGGACAGGGACAAATTCACCCCTCCACTTT CASSLGTGTNSPLHF TRBJ1-6 . TRBD1 TRBV7-2
TGTGCCAGCAGAGTATCCTCAGGGGGTTACACCGGGGAGCTGTTTTTT CASRVSSGGYTGELFF TRBJ2-2 . TRBD1 TRBV27